This TCR beta chain was identified during a study of preoperative IRX-2 immunotherapy in early breast cancer. Profiling relied on immunoSEQ multiplex PCR, and the TCRdb table lists in-frame clones only, not all of them. The sample lists a few thousand clones, about 80% occurring once. The treatment here: preoperative locoregional IRX-2 cytokine immunotherapy. Samples came from a phase Ib trial of preoperative locoregional IRX-2 cytokine immunotherapy. The CDR3 runs 17 residues. V was pared by 5 bases and J by 1 base, with 17 bases between. Germline values: CDR1 SGHNT, CDR2 YENEEA. This sequence was found in a human donor with breast cancer. Material: tumor tissue, obtained after IRX-2 immunotherapy. V usage is TRBV11-3 and J usage is TRBJ2-2, with D perhaps matching TRBD2 (6 bases). CDR3 DNA: TGTGCCAGCAGCGGGGGAACGGGACTCTTGAACACCGGGGAGCTGTTTTTT. Encoded protein: CASSGGTGLLNTGELFF.